The sample holds one count of the clone carrying this T cell receptor beta chain. Authors' analysis steps: From reference gene primer amplification, estimates of nucleated cell counts were derived. Sequenced by immunoSEQ multiplex PCR; TCRdb stores in-frame clones only, minus some. The V and J calls and clone size are taken from that table; D and trimming were inferred from the DNA. This sample has hundreds of thousands of clones; 75% to 90% occur once, and the top ten carry roughly 1.4%. The CDR3 has 15 residues. Germline V gene sequence: CDR1 MNHNS, CDR2 SASEGT. V lost 1 base to trimming and J lost 1 base; unmatched junction nucleotides: 3. This sample is drawn from a study of blood T cell repertoires in COVID-19. Background on the study: Some COVID-19 samples were acute and others convalescent; all came from the United States, Italy and Spain. Nucleic acid was either cDNA or gDNA, and it came from T cells, B-cell-depleted T cells, or PBMCs.

The sequenced material came from peripheral blood. The source of this sequence is a woman in her thirties with active or convalescent COVID-19. The chain couples TRBV6-1 to TRBJ1-1, with 7 bases lining up with TRBD1. As DNA, the CDR3 is TGTGCCAGCAGTGAAGGGACAGGATCGAACACTGAAGCTTTCTTT. Protein sequence: CASSEGTGSNTEAFF.